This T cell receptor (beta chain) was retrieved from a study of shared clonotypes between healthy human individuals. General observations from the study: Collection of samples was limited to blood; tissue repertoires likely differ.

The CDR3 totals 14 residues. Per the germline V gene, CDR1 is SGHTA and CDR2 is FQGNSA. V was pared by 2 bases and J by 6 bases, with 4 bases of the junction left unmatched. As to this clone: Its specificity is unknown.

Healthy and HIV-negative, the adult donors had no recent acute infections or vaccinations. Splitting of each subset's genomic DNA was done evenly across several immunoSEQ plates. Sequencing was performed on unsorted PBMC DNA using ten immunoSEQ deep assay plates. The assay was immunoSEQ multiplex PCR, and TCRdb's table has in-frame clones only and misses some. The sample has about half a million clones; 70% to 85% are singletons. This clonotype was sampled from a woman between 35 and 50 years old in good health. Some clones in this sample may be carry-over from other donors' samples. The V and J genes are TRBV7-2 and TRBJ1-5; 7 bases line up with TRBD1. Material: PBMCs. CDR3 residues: CASSLLQGIQPQHF. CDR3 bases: TGTGCCAGCAGCTTATTACAGGGGATTCAGCCCCAGCATTTT.